These T cell receptor beta chains were read from a single sample in a study of siplizumab effects on memory and regulatory T cells. Sequencing was performed with immunoSEQ multiplex PCR; in TCRdb, only in-frame clones are kept and a portion is missing. The sample yields under 110,000 clones, about nine tenths seen once. Sequenced sample: non-Treg CD4+ T cells sorted from blood. The origin of the receptors is a human donor in good health. Both conserved end residues are part of each CDR3. Not every row has a clone size; where given, it reads once, few, many or a size class.

cdr3_aa	v_call	j_call	clone_size
CASSQWAGASQYF	TRBV14	TRBJ2-3	-
CASSAVYRSGSNEKLFF	TRBV5-5	TRBJ1-4	-
CASSTAETQYF	TRBV11-2	TRBJ2-5	-
CASTQQETQYF	TRBV11-2	TRBJ2-5	-
CASSNQGGYPQHF	TRBV27	TRBJ1-5	-
CASSPQGLNAEAFF	TRBV6-5	TRBJ1-1	-
CASSLSRGGTDTDTQYF	TRBV11-3	TRBJ2-3	-
CASSLDGGSGNTIYF	TRBV7-2	TRBJ1-3	-
CASSLRYVGLYNEQFF	TRBV7-3	TRBJ2-1	-
CASSQGSGSYEQYF	TRBV4-2	TRBJ2-7	-
CASSRTGTYEQYF	TRBV7-9	TRBJ2-7	-
CAWSGPRGGDGEAFF	TRBV30	TRBJ1-1	-
CASRDGDRVQETQYF	TRBV19	TRBJ2-5	-
CASSSPSDTQYF	TRBV6-5	TRBJ2-3	-
CASSSRLAGVETQYF	TRBV28	TRBJ2-5	-
CAITDGQGDTEAFF	TRBV10-3	TRBJ1-1	-
CASRDPDLGGHEQYF	TRBV6-5	TRBJ2-7	-
CASSSTGFYQPQHF	TRBV7-9	TRBJ1-5	-
CASSLAVAGGNNEQFF	TRBV7-9	TRBJ2-1	-
CASSLTGREQYF	TRBV5-1	TRBJ2-7	-
CASRTGGRGTGELFF	TRBV2	TRBJ2-2	-
CASRKGGRSTGELFF	TRBV11-1	TRBJ2-2	-
CASSLSGTQYNEQFF	TRBV25-1	TRBJ2-1	-
CASSSGTGFNQPQHF	TRBV7-9	TRBJ1-5	-
CATSRYGQGGADTQYF	TRBV15	TRBJ2-3	-
CASSSGSGNQPQHF	TRBV6-5	TRBJ1-5	once
CASSPPETSGTGELFF	TRBV5-1	TRBJ2-2	-
CASSSGQRLEKLFF	TRBV5-5	TRBJ1-4	-
CASRPGDRGGEQYF	TRBV28	TRBJ2-7	-
CASSYNTGGITGYTF	TRBV6-6	TRBJ1-2	-
CATSAGLAVEAGTQYF	TRBV15	TRBJ2-5	once
CASSLEEVGYTF	TRBV11-3	TRBJ1-2	-
CASSGVGNQETQYF	TRBV5-4	TRBJ2-5	-
CASSTGVNQPQHF	TRBV5-1	TRBJ1-5	-
CAILEGESVQETQYF	TRBV12-5	TRBJ2-5	-
CASSGLQGASTDTQYF	TRBV2	TRBJ2-3	-
CASSRVGQGHYEQYF	TRBV11-2	TRBJ2-7	-
CASSIAADGGNTIYF	TRBV19	TRBJ1-3	-
CASYRTSATDTQYF	TRBV7-8	TRBJ2-3	-
CASSARRLGETQYF	TRBV19	TRBJ2-5	-
CAISEPEGAGKGKDTQYF	TRBV10-3	TRBJ2-3	-
CASSTTSTRTDTQYF	TRBV19	TRBJ2-3	-
CASSQDPGPREQYF	TRBV4-1	TRBJ2-7	-
CASSADLILAKNIQYF	TRBV27	TRBJ2-4	-
CAWSVGNTIYF	TRBV30	TRBJ1-3	-
CASRRASTDTQYF	TRBV6-4	TRBJ2-3	-
CASTLGGRQSNTGELFF	TRBV11-3	TRBJ2-2	-
CASSPRTGGPYNEQFF	TRBV18	TRBJ2-1	once
CSVRLAGGQETQYF	TRBV29-1	TRBJ2-5	-
CASSLSERFGYTF	TRBV7-9	TRBJ1-2	-
CASSRVLAGHNEQFF	TRBV4-1	TRBJ2-1	-
CASSIGTGSGANVLTF	TRBV19	TRBJ2-6	-
CASSLVRGQTDTQYF	TRBV5-4	TRBJ2-3	-
CASSDKLESSHEQYF	TRBV6-4	TRBJ2-7	-
CASSGDRMVETQYF	TRBV2	TRBJ2-5	-
CASSVAGSSVYEQYF	TRBV9	TRBJ2-7	-